Sequencing of this T cell receptor (beta chain) was carried out in a study of blood T cell repertoires in COVID-19 (dated by TCRdb to about 2020). In the study overall: Collaborator samples came from the United States, Italy and Spain and covered acute and convalescent phases of COVID-19. HLA class I and class II types, where available, came from metadata supplied by the sample provider rather than from assay-based typing. Subjects who had been exposed to COVID-19, were actively infected with it, or had recovered from it provided the deeply sampled blood TCRbeta repertoires that made up the dataset. The repertoires were made available in a free public database intended to serve as a resource for research on the immune response to SARS-CoV-2. Nearly every sample came with metadata listing a de-identified subject ID, COVID-19 status, age in years and sex. The material from the prospective study consisted of cDNA or gDNA derived from T cells, B-cell-depleted T cells, or PBMCs. The samples were drawn from the first 160 participants of the ongoing ImmuneRACE study and from 950 to 1,500 subjects provided by 6 global collaborators. Findings and caveats that apply to the study as a whole: Clinical and demographic metadata were provided uncurated, with the amount varying by source and participant.

In the case of this clone: It has no known antigen specificity. Base qualities are missing; no much larger clone stands one base away.

A second Seattle source provided samples from volunteer blood donors who had recovered from COVID-19. Whole blood was collected in K2EDTA tubes by collaborating institutions according to the institutions' own protocols. For TCRbeta analysis, collaborators shipped samples as frozen whole blood, isolated PBMCs, or DNA extracted from either of those sample types. The germline ends are 9 bases apart after V is trimmed by 0 bases and J by 0 bases. The CDR3 spans 15 residues, from the cysteine through the phenylalanine. Only the CDR3 DNA stays, 45 bases, in frame from base 1. Looking up the germline V gene yields CDR1 SGHRS and CDR2 YFSETQ. TCRbeta CDR3 regions were amplified from genomic DNA using the immunoSEQ Assay, a bias-controlled multiplex PCR. In the authors' own workflow: Within the assay, amplification of reference gene primers was used to estimate how many nucleated cells each sample contained. To quantify the absolute abundance of each unique TCRbeta CDR3 rearrangement, sequence reads were collapsed and filtered. For each sample, productive Simpson clonality was calculated as the square root of Simpson's diversity index across productive rearrangements. Here the immuneACCESS table is served through TCRdb, limited to in-frame sequences with V and J called. Missing clones are a known gap in these copies; in checked studies unresolved V genes cover under half, and the rest lacks a known reason. The V and J calls and clone size come from that table; D and trimming were worked out from the DNA. The sample has 200,000 to 250,000 clones on record, 80% to 90% of them singletons. Roughly 6.2% of the sample is in the top ten clones.

This TCR derives from a man between 60 and 75 years old who had recovered from COVID-19. The chain joins TRBV5-1 to TRBJ2-5, with the D gene not confidently named. The specimen sequenced was peripheral blood. The base sequence is TGCGCCAGCAGCTTGGCTGGCCCGAACCAAGAGACCCAGTACTTC. This yields the protein CASSLAGPNQETQYF.